The rows below give T cell receptor beta chains drawn from one sample of a study of a mutant IDH1 vaccine in newly diagnosed glioma. Method: immunoSEQ multiplex PCR; TCRdb's copy keeps in-frame clones and lacks some. The repertoire consists of around 80,000 clones, with around 83% occurring once and the leading ten covering 0.7% to 0.95%. These receptors have no known antigen. The sample was PBMCs, taken from a glioma patient whose treatment included an IDH1 peptide vaccine. These TCRs come from a woman between 50 and 59 years old with glioma. CDR3s include the opening cysteine and the closing phenylalanine or tryptophan. A D gene is named only where the DNA matches it firmly. Clone size, where shown, is once, few, many, or a class for clones that have expanded.

cdr3_aa cdr3_nt d_call v_call clone_size j_call
CASSELLRGRATDTQYF TGTGCCAGCAGTGAGCTTCTCCGGGGGCGCGCCACAGATACGCAGTATTTT . TRBV6-1 few TRBJ2-3
CASSPPITIETQYF TGTGCCAGCTCACCACCGATAACAATAGAGACCCAGTACTTC . TRBV18 . TRBJ2-5
CASSPSAGPETQYF TGTGCCAGCTCACCATCGGCCGGTCCGGAGACCCAGTACTTC . TRBV18 . TRBJ2-5
CASSLVRPYNEQFF TGTGCCAGCAGTTTGGTACGACCCTACAATGAGCAGTTCTTC . TRBV27 . TRBJ2-1
CASSSVTGVGYTF TGTGCCAGCAGCTCGGTGACAGGGGTTGGCTACACCTTC TRBD1 TRBV5-5 . TRBJ1-2
CASSLMGERTEAFF TGTGCCAGCAGCTTAATGGGGGAACGGACTGAAGCTTTCTTT . TRBV7-9 . TRBJ1-1
CASSELGQPAYGYTF TGTGCCAGCAGTGAGTTGGGACAGCCAGCCTATGGCTACACCTTC TRBD1 TRBV6-1 . TRBJ1-2
CASRPLAGVTDTQYF TGTGCCAGCAGGCCGCTAGCGGGAGTAACAGATACGCAGTATTTT TRBD2 TRBV2 . TRBJ2-3
CATSRDRLGRSNQPQHF TGTGCCACCAGCAGAGACCGATTGGGCCGTAGCAATCAGCCCCAGCATTTT . TRBV15 . TRBJ1-5
CASRTGTANTGELFF TGCGCCAGCAGGACCGGGACAGCGAACACCGGGGAGCTGTTTTTT TRBD1 TRBV5-1 few TRBJ2-2
CAWSTLLVGVYGYTF TGTGCCTGGAGTACGCTGTTGGTGGGTGTGTATGGCTACACCTTC . TRBV30 . TRBJ1-2
CASSSPDRGWREQYF TGTGCCAGCAGCTCTCCCGACAGGGGTTGGCGCGAGCAGTACTTC TRBD1 TRBV5-6 few TRBJ2-7
CASSLEAGTEQFF TGTGCCAGCAGCTTAGAAGCCGGGACGGAGCAGTTCTTC . TRBV11-2 . TRBJ2-1
CASSLTRSGELFF TGTGCCAGCAGCTTAACCCGGTCCGGGGAGCTGTTTTTT . TRBV11-3 once TRBJ2-2
CASSGDRSHEKLFF TGTGCCAGCAGTGGGGACAGGAGCCATGAAAAACTGTTTTTT TRBD1 TRBV2 . TRBJ1-4
CASSAGQIMNTEAFF TGTGCCAGCAGCGCCGGACAGATCATGAACACTGAAGCTTTCTTT . TRBV9 few TRBJ1-1
CASSNRDRGTDTQYF TGTGCCAGCAGCAACCGGGACAGGGGCACAGATACGCAGTATTTT TRBD1 TRBV14 . TRBJ2-3
CASSFLPGQGAKNEQFF TGTGCCAGCAGTTTCCTCCCGGGACAGGGGGCAAAGAATGAGCAGTTCTTC TRBD1 TRBV27 few TRBJ2-1
CASSLRDRGSYEQYF TGTGCCAGCAGCTTAAGGGACAGGGGTTCCTACGAGCAGTACTTC TRBD1 TRBV5-4 . TRBJ2-7
CASSFNRADTQYF TGTGCTAGCAGCTTCAACAGGGCAGATACGCAGTATTTT . TRBV7-7 . TRBJ2-3
CASSRPSSSGSAYEQYF TGTGCCAGCAGTCGCCCAAGTAGTAGCGGGAGCGCCTACGAGCAGTACTTC TRBD2 TRBV28 once TRBJ2-7
CASSPRLSGSSYNEQFF TGTGCCAGCAGCCCCCGACTGAGCGGGAGCTCCTACAATGAGCAGTTCTTC TRBD2 TRBV9 . TRBJ2-1
CASSQALLGLEAFF TGTGCCAGCAGTCAGGCACTCTTAGGGCTGGAAGCTTTCTTT . TRBV6-5 . TRBJ1-1
CASSSQGDDYEQYF TGTGCCAGTAGTTCACAGGGGGACGACTACGAGCAGTACTTC TRBD1 TRBV19 . TRBJ2-7
CASSRYGASGRETQYF TGCGCCAGCAGCCGGTACGGCGCTAGCGGGCGGGAGACCCAGTACTTC TRBD2 TRBV4-1 . TRBJ2-5
CASSPLGGAYEQYF TGTGCCAGCAGCCCCCTCGGAGGTGCCTACGAGCAGTACTTC . TRBV27 . TRBJ2-7
CASSLGQASLHF TGCGCCAGCAGCTTGGGCCAGGCTTCCCTCCACTTT . TRBV5-1 . TRBJ1-6
CASSPSGGSGRRNTGELFF TGTGCCAGTAGTCCCTCGGGGGGTAGCGGGAGAAGGAACACCGGGGAGCTGTTTTTT TRBD2 TRBV19 . TRBJ2-2
CASSLVWQGEGSNGYTF TGTGCCAGCAGCTTGGTGTGGCAGGGTGAAGGGAGTAATGGCTACACCTTC . TRBV5-6 . TRBJ1-2
CASAPGSSWADTQYF TGCGCCAGCGCCCCTGGGTCTAGCTGGGCAGATACGCAGTATTTT . TRBV10-1 . TRBJ2-3
CASSVSTDTQYF TGTGCCAGCAGCGTAAGCACAGATACGCAGTATTTT . TRBV9 . TRBJ2-3
CASSLGDQGRDEQYF TGTGCCAGCAGCTTAGGCGACCAGGGCCGTGATGAGCAGTACTTC . TRBV7-8 . TRBJ2-7
CASSGPSTDTQYF TGTGCCAGCTCCGGGCCGTCCACAGATACGCAGTATTTT . TRBV6-4 . TRBJ2-3
CASSPVRGVNQPQHF TGTGCCAGCTCACCGGTCCGGGGTGTCAATCAGCCCCAGCATTTT . TRBV18 . TRBJ1-5
CAISEGDFQHF TGTGCCATCAGTGAGGGGGATTTCCAGCATTTT . TRBV10-3 once TRBJ1-5
CASRLEGANIQYF TGCGCCAGCAGATTGGAGGGGGCAAACATTCAGTACTTC . TRBV5-1 . TRBJ2-4
CASSSIGRKGGHEQYF TGTGCCAGTAGTAGCATTGGGCGTAAAGGGGGTCACGAGCAGTACTTC . TRBV19 . TRBJ2-7
CASSETGATNEKLFF TGTGCCAGCAGCGAAACAGGAGCAACTAATGAAAAACTGTTTTTT . TRBV9 . TRBJ1-4
CASSWGTGYEQYF TGCGCCAGCAGCTGGGGGACAGGCTACGAGCAGTACTTC TRBD1 TRBV5-1 . TRBJ2-7
CASSIGVTQYYGYTF TGTGCCAGTAGTATAGGGGTTACCCAATACTATGGCTACACCTTC . TRBV19 . TRBJ1-2
CASSLTSGISNEQFF TGCGCCAGCAGCTTGACTAGCGGGATATCGAATGAGCAGTTCTTC TRBD2 TRBV5-1 . TRBJ2-1
CASRPISNNYEQYF TGCGCCAGCAGACCAATTAGCAACAACTACGAGCAGTACTTC . TRBV5-1 . TRBJ2-7
CASSLSTGSYTF TGTGCCAGCAGCTTATCCACAGGGAGCTACACCTTC . TRBV7-9 . TRBJ1-2
CATSRVGLLGSYEQYF TGTGCCACCAGCAGAGTGGGACTCCTAGGCTCCTACGAGCAGTACTTC . TRBV15 once TRBJ2-7
CASSLGLAGDEQFF TGTGCCAGCAGCTTAGGACTAGCGGGAGATGAGCAGTTCTTC TRBD2 TRBV7-3 . TRBJ2-1
CASSLALDRGHEQYF TGTGCCAGCAGCTTAGCGCTCGACAGGGGCCACGAGCAGTACTTC TRBD1 TRBV7-9 . TRBJ2-7
CASSLSAGLETQYF TGTGCCAGCAGTTTATCCGCGGGACTCGAGACCCAGTACTTC . TRBV27 once TRBJ2-5
CASSFAGPYNEQFF TGTGCCAGCAGCTTTGCGGGACCTTACAATGAGCAGTTCTTC . TRBV7-8 . TRBJ2-1
CAISPGGNEAFF TGTGCCATCTCTCCAGGGGGCAATGAAGCTTTCTTT TRBD1 TRBV10-3 . TRBJ1-1
CASSLGHTGNTIYF TGTGCCAGCAGCTTAGGACATACTGGAAACACCATATATTTT . TRBV7-8 . TRBJ1-3
CASSFLGDEQFF TGTGCCAGCAGTTTCCTCGGGGACGAGCAGTTCTTC . TRBV28 . TRBJ2-1
CASSLDFLDSSYNEQFF TGTGCCAGCAGCTTAGATTTTCTGGATAGCTCCTACAATGAGCAGTTCTTC . TRBV11-2 . TRBJ2-1
CASSQDRPQPQHF TGCGCCAGCAGCCAAGATAGGCCACAGCCCCAGCATTTT . TRBV4-1 . TRBJ1-5
CASSFPGIRPYF TGTGCCAGCAGTTTTCCAGGGATCCGGCCGTACTTC . TRBV28 . TRBJ2-4